This entry describes one T cell receptor (beta chain). Its matching antigen is unknown. The germline V gene encodes CDR1 SGHAT and CDR2 FQNNGV. The CDR3 covers 11 residues. V lost 4 bases to trimming and J lost 5 bases, with 5 bases between them. The data derive from a study of identifying expanded T cells in peripheral blood. Overall study results and limits: Differentially abundant clones: roughly 1.3 between replicates, 16.4 at approximately two weeks, 18 to 20 at four. Clone count variance between roughly 2-week samples rose with total template count.

Collection occurred without any documented infections or immune events in donors. Using immunoSEQ multiplex PCR, the repertoire was profiled, and TCRdb retains in-frame clones only, with some absent. This table holds under 130,000 clones, around nine tenths found once. The sequenced material came from blood. This sequence was found in a person aged 18-70 years in good health. V usage is TRBV11-2 and J usage is TRBJ2-5; D gene ambiguous. CDR3 sequence reads: CASSSRETQYF. Here the CDR3 DNA reads TGTGCCAGCAGCTCAAGGGAGACCCAGTACTTC. Full variable domain (remainder filled in from reference TRBV11-2 and TRBJ2-5): EAGVAQSPRYKIIEKRQSVAFWCNPISGHATLYWYQQILGQGPKLLIQFQNNGVVDDSQLPKDRFSAERLKGVDSTLKIQPAKLEDSAVYLCASSSRETQYFGPGTRLLVL.